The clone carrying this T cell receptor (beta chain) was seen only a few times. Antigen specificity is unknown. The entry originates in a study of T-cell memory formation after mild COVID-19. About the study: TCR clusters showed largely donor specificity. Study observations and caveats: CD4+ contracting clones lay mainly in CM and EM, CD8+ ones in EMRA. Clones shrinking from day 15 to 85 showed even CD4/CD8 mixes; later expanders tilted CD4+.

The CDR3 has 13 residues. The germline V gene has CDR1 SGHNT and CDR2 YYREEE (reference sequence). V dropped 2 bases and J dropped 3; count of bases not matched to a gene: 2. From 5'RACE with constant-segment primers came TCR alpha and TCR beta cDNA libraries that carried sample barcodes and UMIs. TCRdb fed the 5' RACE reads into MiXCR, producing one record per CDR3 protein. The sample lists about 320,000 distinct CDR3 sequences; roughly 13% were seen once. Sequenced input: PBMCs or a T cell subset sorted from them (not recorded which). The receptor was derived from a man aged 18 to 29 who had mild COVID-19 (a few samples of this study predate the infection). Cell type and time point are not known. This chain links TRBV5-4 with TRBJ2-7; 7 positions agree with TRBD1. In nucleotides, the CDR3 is TGTGCCAGCAGCTTCGGGGACAGCTACGAGCAGTACTTC. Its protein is CASSFGDSYEQYF. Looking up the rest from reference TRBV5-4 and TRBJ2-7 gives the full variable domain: ETGVTQSPTHLIKTRGQQVTLRCSSQSGHNTVSWYQQALGQGPQFIFQYYREEENGRGNFPPRFSGLQFPNYSSELNVNALELDDSALYLCASSFGDSYEQYFGPGTRLTVT.